Presented here are 22 T cell receptor beta chains from one specimen sequenced in a study of OX40 agonist ivuxolimab in advanced cancers. Libraries came from the immunoSEQ multiplex PCR assay. This is the immuneACCESS table as TCRdb keeps it, with only in-frame sequences that have V and J called. A part of the clones is gone; compared with another copy, unresolved V genes explain less than half, and the rest is unexplained. The sample table shows approximately 76,000 clones, and approximately 86% are seen once. The top ten clones comprise approximately 0.92% of the sample. The sample consisted of CD4+ or CD8+ T cells sorted from blood, taken in a trial of the OX40 agonist ivuxolimab. The receptors derive from an adult with an advanced solid tumor such as melanoma, head and neck, liver or kidney cancer.

V and J are TRBV6-5 and TRBJ1-2; the D is unclear. The CDR3 sequence is 14 residues long. Germline V gene sequence: CDR1 MNHEY, CDR2 SVGAGI. Trimming took 5 bases from V and 5 from J, leaving 15 bases between them. CDR3 region: CASSEGRNSYGYTF. In DNA form, the CDR3 reads TGTGCCAGCAGTGAAGGGCGGAACAGTTATGGCTACACCTTC.

The gene calls are TRBV30 and TRBJ2-3; D is undetermined. The CDR3 sequence is 14 residues long. V was trimmed by 2 bases and J by 0 bases, leaving 9 bases between them. Germline CDR1 is GTSNPN and CDR2 is SVGIG (reference sequence). The CDR3 is CAWSLLQSTDTQYF. The CDR3, as DNA: TGTGCCTGGAGTCTCCTCCAGAGCACAGATACGCAGTATTTT.

CDR3 protein: CASSRQGTAGETQYF. CDR3 nucleotides: TGTGCCAGCTCACGACAGGGTACCGCCGGGGAGACCCAGTACTTC. The V gene is TRBV18, the J gene TRBJ2-5, with 7 bases aligning to TRBD1. The CDR3 loop spans 15 amino acids. Germline V gene sequence: CDR1 KGHSH, CDR2 LQKENI. The V segment lost 4 bases and the J segment 5 bases; nucleotides outside the gene matches: 10.

V is TRBV29-1 and J is TRBJ2-4; 7 bases match TRBD1. CDR3 length: 14 amino acids. With 6 bases clipped from V and 4 bases from J, the junction kept 9 bases outside the gene matches. The V gene's germline CDR1 is SQVTM and CDR2 ANQGSEA. CDR3 bases: TGCAGCGTAGAAATTCCGGGACAGAAAAACATTCAGTACTTC. This codes for CSVEIPGQKNIQYF.

In nucleotides, the CDR3 is TGTGCCAGTAGTAACCGACAGGGGGTAGGCACTGAAGCTTTCTTT. Translated: CASSNRQGVGTEAFF. This chain links TRBV19 with TRBJ1-1; 9 nucleotides line up with TRBD1. Germline lookup yields CDR1 LNHDA and CDR2 SQIVND (reference sequence). V was pared by 4 bases and J by 4 bases, with 7 bases of the junction left unmatched. The CDR3 contains 15 residues.

The chain carries TRBV7-9 and TRBJ2-7; D gene unclear. The CDR3 extends over 14 amino acids. Trimming left V 2 bases short and J 0 bases short, with 8 bases between. Germline values: CDR1 SEHNR, CDR2 FQNEAQ (reference sequence). CDR3 in amino acids: CASSLMATSYEQYF. In DNA form, the CDR3 reads TGTGCCAGCAGCTTAATGGCAACCTCCTACGAGCAGTACTTC.

This rearrangement joins TRBV7-2 to TRBJ2-7, with 7 bases that match TRBD1. Trimming at V came to 1 base and at J to 2 bases, leaving 11 bases not matched to a gene. Germline-derived CDR1 and CDR2 are SGHTA and FQGNSA. The CDR3 loop spans 17 amino acids. CDR3 in amino acids: CASSLEVTGWETYEQYF. The CDR3 DNA follows: TGTGCCAGCAGCTTAGAGGTGACAGGGTGGGAAACCTACGAGCAGTACTTC.

The genes are TRBV5-1 and TRBJ2-7; 7 nucleotides align to TRBD2. The CDR3 loop spans 16 amino acids. J lost 2 bases, V lost 4 bases, and 12 bases had no gene match. The germline V gene encodes CDR1 SGHRS and CDR2 YFSETQ. CDR3 bases: TGCGCCAGCAGCCTTACCTGGGGGGGGATGACCTACGAGCAGTACTTC. It encodes CASSLTWGGMTYEQYF.

Sample share makes this clone medium-sized. The genes are TRBV2 and TRBJ1-3; 8 bases fit TRBD1. J lost 0 bases, V lost 8 bases, and 3 bases had no gene match. CDR3 length equals 14 residues. CDR1 is SNHLY, CDR2 FYNNEI, per germline. The CDR3 DNA reads TGTGCCAGCGGGGACAGGAACTCTGGAAACACCATATATTTT. Translating gives CASGDRNSGNTIYF.

The chain couples TRBV7-2 to TRBJ2-5, with 7 bases lining up with TRBD1. Germline loops: CDR1 SGHTA, CDR2 FQGNSA. The CDR3 is 15 amino acids. With V trimmed by 5 bases and J by 1 base, 7 bases remained unmatched. CDR3 nucleotides: TGTGCCAGCAGCCGTGACAGGGTGGCCCAAGAGACCCAGTACTTC. Translating it yields CASSRDRVAQETQYF.

The J gene is TRBJ1-1, the V gene TRBV6-5; D is possibly TRBD1 (5 bases). Trimming took 4 bases from V and 1 from J, leaving 13 bases between them. This CDR3 spans 15 amino acids. CDR1 MNHEY and CDR2 SVGAGI come from the germline V gene. The CDR3 loop reads CASSSGGAQNTEAFF. The CDR3 DNA reads TGTGCCAGCAGTTCCGGGGGAGCCCAGAACACTGAAGCTTTCTTT.

In the case of this clone: The junction shows a germline mismatch at one end, possibly a read error. The chain combines TRBV4-2 with TRBJ2-2, with 16 bases fitting TRBD2. This CDR3 has 21 amino acids. The germline CDR1 and CDR2 sequences are LGHNA and YNFKEQ. The CDR3 DNA sequence: TGTGCCGGCAGCCCGCAAAGGGGAGGGACTAGCGGGGGGGCGACCACCGGGGAGCTGTTTTTT. It specifies CAGSPQRGGTSGGATTGELFF.

The rearrangement links TRBV9 to TRBJ2-5; D is undetermined. The CDR3 has 11 amino acids. Trimming removed 0 bases at V and 5 bases at J, with 2 bases between. Germline assignment: CDR1 SGDLS and CDR2 YYNGEE. The CDR3 DNA is TGTGCCAGCAGCGTAGCCGAGACCCAGTACTTC. It codes for CASSVAETQYF.

This clone has a single count. This rearrangement joins TRBV30 to TRBJ1-1; TRBD1 aligns across 10 bases. Trimming removed 4 bases from V and 6 bases from J; junction bases left unmatched: 8. The CDR3 spans 14 residues. From germline, CDR1 is GTSNPN and CDR2 SVGIG (reference sequence). The CDR3 sequence: CAWNRDRGYAEAFF. The CDR3 DNA sequence: TGTGCCTGGAACCGGGACAGGGGTTACGCTGAAGCTTTCTTT.

The CDR3 DNA sequence: TGCGCCAGCAGCCAAGATGCTTTCGGGACAGGGGCCCGAAAACTGTTTTTT. Its protein product is CASSQDAFGTGARKLFF. V usage is TRBV4-3 and J usage is TRBJ1-4; the match to TRBD1 covers 10 bases. Germline V gene sequence: CDR1 LGHNA, CDR2 YSLEER. Trimming took 0 bases from V and 10 from J; bases not matched to a gene: 11. The length of the CDR3 is 17 residues.

The rearrangement joins TRBV7-2 to TRBJ1-4; D is perhaps TRBD1 (6 bases). The CDR3 runs 13 residues. The germline V gene has CDR1 SGHTA and CDR2 FQGNSA. V was clipped by 6 bases and J by 7 bases, with 12 bases between them. The CDR3 DNA is TGTGCCAGCAGGAATGGACAGATTGAAAAACTGTTTTTT. Its translation: CASRNGQIEKLFF.

The chain couples TRBV7-6 to TRBJ2-7; D gene uncertain. This CDR3 contains 17 residues. Looked up from germline, CDR1 is SGHVS and CDR2 is FNYEAQ. The V gene lost 1 base and the J gene lost 6 bases, with 22 bases spanning the gap. CDR3 nucleotides: TGTGCCAGCAGCTTAGAGGCTCGGGCCGAGAGGAGTGGCGAGCAGTACTTC. This translates into CASSLEARAERSGEQYF. Together with reference TRBV7-6 and TRBJ2-7, the CDR3 gives the full variable domain: GAGVSQSPRYKVTKRGQDVALRCDPISGHVSLYWYRQALGQGPEFLTYFNYEAQQDKSGLPNDRFSAERPEGSISTLTIQRTEQRDSAMYRCASSLEARAERSGEQYFGPGTRLTVT.

The rearrangement links TRBV28 to TRBJ1-2; TRBD1 aligns across 12 bases. Germline V gene lookup returns CDR1 MDHEN and CDR2 SYDVKM. J gave up 8 bases and V 4 bases, and 14 bases lay outside the gene matches. CDR3 size: 17 residues. This CDR3 is CASSSGGTGGLERGYTF. CDR3 nucleotide sequence: TGTGCCAGCAGTTCGGGGGGGACAGGGGGCCTGGAACGAGGCTACACCTTC.

CDR3 amino acids: CASSQRQVDTDTQYF. The CDR3 region has the DNA TGCGCCAGCAGCCAGAGACAGGTGGACACAGATACGCAGTATTTT. V is TRBV4-3 and J is TRBJ2-3; the D gene is possibly TRBD1 (6 bases). Per the germline V gene, CDR1 is LGHNA and CDR2 is YSLEER. The V end was cut by 3 bases, the J end by 2 bases, with 12 bases between. The CDR3 runs 15 residues.

The chain joins TRBV5-1 to TRBJ1-4; D not certain. The length of the CDR3 is 16 residues. Trimming left V 0 bases short and J 5 bases short, with 14 bases between. Germline-derived CDR1 and CDR2 are SGHRS and YFSETQ. The CDR3, as DNA: TGCGCCAGCAGCTTGGCCGACTACCTCGGGAATGAAAAACTGTTTTTT. It specifies CASSLADYLGNEKLFF.

This chain joins TRBV28 and TRBJ2-7; D not certain. Germline V gene data show CDR1 as MDHEN and CDR2 as SYDVKM. Trimming took 7 bases from V and 3 from J, leaving 16 bases between them. This CDR3 region has 14 residues. The CDR3 protein is CASTTMWSYYEQYF. CDR3 DNA sequence: TGTGCCAGCACCACAATGTGGTCTTACTACGAGCAGTACTTC.

The chain combines TRBV5-3 with TRBJ2-7; TRBD1 matches 9 bases. TRBV5-3 is treated as an ORF (open reading frame) with a function not yet certain. The CDR3 is 15 amino acids. The J segment lost 4 bases and the V segment lost 8 bases, leaving 13 bases of the junction unmatched. The CDR3 here is CASSPQGQGRYEQYF. The CDR3, as DNA: TGTGCCAGCAGCCCCCAGGGACAGGGCAGATACGAGCAGTACTTC.